Described below is a single T cell receptor beta chain sequence and its context. The antigen remains unidentified. The data originate from a study of radiation and T cells in renal cell carcinoma. Findings and limits, study-wide: Only small tumor regions of roughly 0.96 g were sampled.

Treatment reported: 15 Gy SBRT to primary tumor, nephrectomy 4 weeks later. Nephrectomy followed 15 Gy stereotactic body radiation by 4 weeks. Using immunoSEQ multiplex PCR, the repertoire was profiled, and TCRdb retains in-frame clones only, with some absent. Of about 9,600 clones listed, roughly 60% are singletons. This CDR3 contains 14 residues. V gave up 5 bases and J gave up 5 bases; unmatched junction bases: 6. Germline values: CDR1 SSHAT, CDR2 FNYEAQ (reference sequence). The origin of this receptor is a woman aged 45 to 65 with renal cell carcinoma. The rearrangement uses TRBV7-7 and TRBJ2-1, with TRBD1 matching over 7 bases. The source material was tumor tissue, sampled from a patient whose treatment included radiotherapy and nephrectomy. The CDR3 DNA reads TGTGCCAGCAGCACAGGGGTCCGTAACAATGAGCAGTTCTTC. Translating gives CASSTGVRNNEQFF.